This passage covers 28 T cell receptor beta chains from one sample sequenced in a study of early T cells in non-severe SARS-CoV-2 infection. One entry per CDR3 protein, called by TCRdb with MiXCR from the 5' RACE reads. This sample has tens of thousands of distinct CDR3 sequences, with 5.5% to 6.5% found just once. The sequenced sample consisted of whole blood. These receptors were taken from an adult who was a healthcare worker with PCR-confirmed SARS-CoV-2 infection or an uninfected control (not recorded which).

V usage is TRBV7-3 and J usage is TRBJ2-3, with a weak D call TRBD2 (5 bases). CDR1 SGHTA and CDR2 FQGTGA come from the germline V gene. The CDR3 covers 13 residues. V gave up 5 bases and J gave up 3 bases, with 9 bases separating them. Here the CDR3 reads CASSRGLTDTQYF. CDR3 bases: TGTGCCAGCAGCCGAGGGCTGACAGATACGCAGTATTTT. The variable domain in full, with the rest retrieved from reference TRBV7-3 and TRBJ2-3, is GAGVSQTPSNKVTEKGKYVELRCDPISGHTALYWYRQSLGQGPEFLIYFQGTGAADDSGLPNDRFFAVRPEGSVSTLKIQRTERGDSAVYLCASSRGLTDTQYFGPGTRLTVL.

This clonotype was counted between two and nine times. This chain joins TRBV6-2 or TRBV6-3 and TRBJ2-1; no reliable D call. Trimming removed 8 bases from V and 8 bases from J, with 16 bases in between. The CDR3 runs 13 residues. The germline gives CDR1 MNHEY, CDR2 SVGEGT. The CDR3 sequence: CASRRRPNDEQFF. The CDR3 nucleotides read TGTGCCAGCCGAAGAAGACCTAACGATGAGCAGTTCTTC.

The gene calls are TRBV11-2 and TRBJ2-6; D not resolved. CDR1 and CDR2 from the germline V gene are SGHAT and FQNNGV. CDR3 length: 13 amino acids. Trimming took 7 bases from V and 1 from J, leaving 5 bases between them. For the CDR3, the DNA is TGTGCCAGCACCCATTCTGGGGCCAACGTCCTGACTTTC. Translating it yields CASTHSGANVLTF.

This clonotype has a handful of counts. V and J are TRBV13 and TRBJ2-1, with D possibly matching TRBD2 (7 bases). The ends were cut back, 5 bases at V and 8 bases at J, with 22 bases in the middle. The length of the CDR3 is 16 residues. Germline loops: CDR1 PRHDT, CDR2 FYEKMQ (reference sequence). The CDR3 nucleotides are TGTGCCAGCAGCCCGAGGGGAGCGGGGACACCCGATGAGCAGTTCTTC. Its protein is CASSPRGAGTPDEQFF. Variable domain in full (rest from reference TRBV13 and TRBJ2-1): AAGVIQSPRHLIKEKRETATLKCYPIPRHDTVYWYQQGPGQDPQFLISFYEKMQSDKGSIPDRFSAQQFSDYHSELNMSSLELGDSALYFCASSPRGAGTPDEQFFGPGTRLTVL.

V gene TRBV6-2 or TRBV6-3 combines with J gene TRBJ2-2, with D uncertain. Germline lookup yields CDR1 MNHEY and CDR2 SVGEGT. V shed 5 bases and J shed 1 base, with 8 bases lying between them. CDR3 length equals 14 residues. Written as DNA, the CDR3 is TGTGCCAGCAGTCAAGAGGTGAACACCGGGGAGCTGTTTTTT. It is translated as CASSQEVNTGELFF.

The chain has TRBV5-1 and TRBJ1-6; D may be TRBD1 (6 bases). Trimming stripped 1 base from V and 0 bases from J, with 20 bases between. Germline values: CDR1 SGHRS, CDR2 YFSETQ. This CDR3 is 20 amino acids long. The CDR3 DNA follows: TGCGCCAGCAGCTTGTTGGGACACGGGGGGCCAAGCTCCTATAATTCACCCCTCCACTTT. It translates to CASSLLGHGGPSSYNSPLHF.

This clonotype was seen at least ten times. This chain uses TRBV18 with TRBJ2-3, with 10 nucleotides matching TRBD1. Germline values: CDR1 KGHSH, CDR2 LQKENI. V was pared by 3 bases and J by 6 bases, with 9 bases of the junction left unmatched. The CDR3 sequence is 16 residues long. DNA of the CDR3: TGTGCCAGCTCACCGGAGGCCGGGACAGGGGCCGATACGCAGTATTTT. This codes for CASSPEAGTGADTQYF.

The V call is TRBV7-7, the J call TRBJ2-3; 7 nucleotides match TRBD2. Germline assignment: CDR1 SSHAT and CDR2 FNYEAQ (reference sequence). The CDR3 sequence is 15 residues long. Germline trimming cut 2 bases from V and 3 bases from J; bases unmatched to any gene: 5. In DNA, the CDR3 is TGTGCCAGCAGCTTAATGGGCGGGAGTACAGATACGCAGTATTTT. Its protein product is CASSLMGGSTDTQYF.

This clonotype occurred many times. In nucleotides, the CDR3 is TGTGCCAGCAGCTTAGCTGGGACAAGGGGCACCCAGCTCCACTTT. Its translation is CASSLAGTRGTQLHF. The chain combines TRBV7-2 with TRBJ1-6; TRBD1 is a possible D gene (6 bases). Germline CDR1 SGHTA, CDR2 FQGNSA. CDR3 size: 15 residues. V lost 0 bases and J lost 16, with 19 bases in between.

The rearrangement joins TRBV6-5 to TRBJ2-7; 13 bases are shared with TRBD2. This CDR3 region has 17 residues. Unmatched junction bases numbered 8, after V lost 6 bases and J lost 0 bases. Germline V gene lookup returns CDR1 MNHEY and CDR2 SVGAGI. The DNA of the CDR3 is TGTGCCAGCAGACGCGGGACTAGCGGGACCAGCTCCTACGAGCAGTACTTC. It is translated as CASRRGTSGTSSYEQYF.

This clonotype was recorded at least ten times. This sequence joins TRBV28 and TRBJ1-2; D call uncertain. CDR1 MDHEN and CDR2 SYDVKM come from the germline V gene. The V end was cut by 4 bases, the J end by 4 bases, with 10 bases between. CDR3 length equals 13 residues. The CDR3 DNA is TGTGCCAGCAGTTCCTACAGCAGCTATGGCTACACCTTC. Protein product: CASSSYSSYGYTF.

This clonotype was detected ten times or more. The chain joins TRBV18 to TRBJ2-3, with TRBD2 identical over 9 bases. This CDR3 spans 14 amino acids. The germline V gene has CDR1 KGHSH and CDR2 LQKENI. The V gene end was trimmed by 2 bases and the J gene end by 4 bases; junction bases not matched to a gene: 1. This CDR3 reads CASSPAGGPDTQYF. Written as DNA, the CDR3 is TGTGCCAGCTCACCAGCGGGGGGGCCAGATACGCAGTATTTT.

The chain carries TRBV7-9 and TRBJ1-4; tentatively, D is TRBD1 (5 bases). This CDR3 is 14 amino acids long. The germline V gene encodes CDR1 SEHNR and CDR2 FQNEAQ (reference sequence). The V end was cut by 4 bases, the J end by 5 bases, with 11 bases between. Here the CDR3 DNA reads TGTGCCAGCAGCTCACAGGCTAACAATGAAAAACTGTTTTTT. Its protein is CASSSQANNEKLFF.

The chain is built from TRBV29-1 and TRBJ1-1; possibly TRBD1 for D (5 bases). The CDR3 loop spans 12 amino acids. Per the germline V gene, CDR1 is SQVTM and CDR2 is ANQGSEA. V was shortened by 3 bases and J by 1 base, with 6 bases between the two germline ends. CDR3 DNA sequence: TGCAGCGTTGACAGGGCGAACACTGAAGCTTTCTTT. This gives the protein CSVDRANTEAFF. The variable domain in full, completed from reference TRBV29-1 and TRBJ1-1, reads SAVISQKPSRDICQRGTSLTIQCQVDSQVTMMFWYRQQPGQSLTLIATANQGSEATYESGFVIDKFPISRPNLTFSTLTVSNMSPEDSSIYLCSVDRANTEAFFGQGTRLTVV.

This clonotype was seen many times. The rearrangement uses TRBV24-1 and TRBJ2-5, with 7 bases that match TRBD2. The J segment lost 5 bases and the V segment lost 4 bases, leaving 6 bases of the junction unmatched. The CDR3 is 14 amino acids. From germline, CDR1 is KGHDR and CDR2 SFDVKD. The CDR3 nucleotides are TGTGCCACCAGTGACGCACTCGGGAGGGAGACCCAGTACTTC. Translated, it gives CATSDALGRETQYF.

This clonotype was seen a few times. The CDR3 region has the DNA TGTGCCAGCAGTTTATTTAGCGGGGGCGTGACAGATACGCAGTATTTT. It codes for CASSLFSGGVTDTQYF. The chain employs TRBV6-5 and TRBJ2-3; 9 positions match TRBD2. CDR3 length equals 16 residues. Germline CDR1 and CDR2: MNHEY and SVGAGI. V lost 4 bases, J lost 3 bases, and 8 bases stayed unmatched.

CDR3 nucleotide sequence: TGTGCCAGCAGTCGGGGTACTGAGCAGTTCTTC. Translating gives CASSRGTEQFF. The genes are TRBV6-5 and TRBJ2-1, with D possibly matching TRBD2 (5 bases). Germline values: CDR1 MNHEY, CDR2 SVGAGI. V dropped 5 bases and J dropped 9 bases, with 8 bases sitting between them. There are 11 residues in the CDR3.

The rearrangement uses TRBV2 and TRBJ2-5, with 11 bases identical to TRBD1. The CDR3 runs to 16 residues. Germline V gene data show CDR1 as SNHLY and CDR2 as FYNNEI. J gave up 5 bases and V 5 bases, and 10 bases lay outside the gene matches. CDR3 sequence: CASSSGQGASKETQYF. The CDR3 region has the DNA TGTGCCAGCAGTTCCGGACAGGGGGCGTCAAAGGAGACCCAGTACTTC.

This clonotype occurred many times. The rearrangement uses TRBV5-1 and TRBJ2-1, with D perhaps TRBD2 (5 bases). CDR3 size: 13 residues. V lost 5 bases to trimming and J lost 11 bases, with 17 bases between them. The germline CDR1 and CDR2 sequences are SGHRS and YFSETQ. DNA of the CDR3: TGCGCCAGCAGAGAGGGCGGGCTAGGGAAGCAGTTCTTC. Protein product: CASREGGLGKQFF.

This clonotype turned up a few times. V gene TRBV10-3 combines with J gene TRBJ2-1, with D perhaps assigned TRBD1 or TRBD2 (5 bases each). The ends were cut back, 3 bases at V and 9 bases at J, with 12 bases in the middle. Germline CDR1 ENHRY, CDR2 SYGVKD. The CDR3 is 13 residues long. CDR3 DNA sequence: TGTGCCATCAGTGAAGGGACCCCTCCTGAGCAGTTCTTC. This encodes CAISEGTPPEQFF.

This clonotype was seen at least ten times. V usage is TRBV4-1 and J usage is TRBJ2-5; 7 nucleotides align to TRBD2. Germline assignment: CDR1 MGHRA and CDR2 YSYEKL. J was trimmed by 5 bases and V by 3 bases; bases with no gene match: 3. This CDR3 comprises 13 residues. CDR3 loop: CASSQWRGETQYF. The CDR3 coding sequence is TGCGCCAGCAGCCAGTGGCGGGGGGAGACCCAGTACTTC.

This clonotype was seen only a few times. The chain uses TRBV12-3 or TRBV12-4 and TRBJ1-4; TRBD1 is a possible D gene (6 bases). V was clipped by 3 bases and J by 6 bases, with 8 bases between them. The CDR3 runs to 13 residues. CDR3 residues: CASSFGTHEKLFF. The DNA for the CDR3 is TGTGCCAGCAGTTTCGGGACACATGAAAAACTGTTTTTT.

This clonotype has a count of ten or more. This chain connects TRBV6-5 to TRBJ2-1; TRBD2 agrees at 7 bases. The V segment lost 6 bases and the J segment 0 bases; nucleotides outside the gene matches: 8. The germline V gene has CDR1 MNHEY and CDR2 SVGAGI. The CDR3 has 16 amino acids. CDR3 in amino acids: CASRDMGGSSYNEQFF. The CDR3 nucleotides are TGTGCCAGCAGGGATATGGGGGGGAGCTCCTACAATGAGCAGTTCTTC.

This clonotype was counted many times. CDR3 sequence reads: CSAAGGTRVDNEQFF. As DNA, the CDR3 is TGCAGTGCCGCCGGGGGGACTAGGGTCGACAATGAGCAGTTCTTC. V and J are TRBV20-1 and TRBJ2-1, with 8 bases aligning to TRBD2. The CDR3 runs to 15 residues. After removal of 6 bases from V and 5 bases from J, the junction contained 12 bases not matched to a gene. Germline lookup yields CDR1 DFQATT and CDR2 SNEGSKA (reference sequence).

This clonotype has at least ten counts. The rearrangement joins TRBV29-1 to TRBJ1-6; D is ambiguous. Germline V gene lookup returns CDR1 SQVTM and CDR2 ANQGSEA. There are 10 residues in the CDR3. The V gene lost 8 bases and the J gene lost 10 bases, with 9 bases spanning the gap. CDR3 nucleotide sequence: TGCAGCCTGGGCAACTCACCCCTCCACTTT. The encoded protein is CSLGNSPLHF.

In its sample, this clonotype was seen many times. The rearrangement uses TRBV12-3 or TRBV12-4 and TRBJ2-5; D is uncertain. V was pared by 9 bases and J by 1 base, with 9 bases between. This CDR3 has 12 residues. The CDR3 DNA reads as TGTGCCAGTAGACGGAGCCAAGAGACCCAGTACTTC. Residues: CASRRSQETQYF.

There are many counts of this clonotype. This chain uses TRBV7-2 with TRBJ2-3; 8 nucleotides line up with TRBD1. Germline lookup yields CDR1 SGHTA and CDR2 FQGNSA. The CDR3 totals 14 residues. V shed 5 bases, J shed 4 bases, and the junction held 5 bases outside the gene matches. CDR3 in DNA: TGTGCCAGCAGCCGCGACAGGGGCTCAGATACGCAGTATTTT. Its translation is CASSRDRGSDTQYF.

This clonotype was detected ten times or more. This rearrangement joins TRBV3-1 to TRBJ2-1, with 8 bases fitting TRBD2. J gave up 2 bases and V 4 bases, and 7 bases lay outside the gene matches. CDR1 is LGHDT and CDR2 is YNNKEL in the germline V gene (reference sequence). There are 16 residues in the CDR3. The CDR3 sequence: CASSPRPRGAYNEQFF. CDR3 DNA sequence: TGTGCCAGCAGCCCCAGACCGCGGGGGGCCTACAATGAGCAGTTCTTC.